This TCR beta chain was identified in a study of T cells in Graves' hyperthyroidism and ophthalmopathy. In its sample, this clonotype was seen many times. From germline, CDR1 is MDHEN and CDR2 SYDVKM. CDR3 length: 12 amino acids. Between the trimmed V and J ends, which lost 6 bases and 8 bases, there was a span of 13 bases. Amplified regions were TCR beta CDR3 sequences from RNA transcripts. RT-PCR in the first round (using the HTBI primer set) targeted the TCR CDR3. TCRdb independently ran MiXCR on the multiplex PCR reads; one entry per CDR3 protein. The repertoire holds about 380,000 distinct CDR3 sequences, with approximately 15% as singletons. At first hyperthyroidism diagnosis, before any ophthalmopathy symptoms, the blood sample was collected.

Sequenced input: blood. This chain joins TRBV28 and TRBJ1-2; D unresolved. The TCR was taken from a man aged 25-40 years with Graves' hyperthyroidism that later progressed to Graves' ophthalmopathy. The CDR3 loop is CASSTTVRGYTF. In DNA form, the CDR3 reads TGTGCCAGCAGCACAACCGTCAGGGGCTACACCTTC.